This TCR beta chain appears in the sequencing data of a study of memory CD4+ T cells and cytomegalovirus serostatus. Using immunoSEQ multiplex PCR, the repertoire was profiled, and TCRdb retains in-frame clones only, with some absent. The sample contains just under 95,000 clones, roughly 80% of which appear only once. The CDR3 spans 14 residues. Trimming pared 3 bases from V and 0 bases from J, leaving 3 bases between. The germline V gene encodes CDR1 MDHEN and CDR2 SYDVKM. The sort gate was single viable CD3+CD4+CD8-CD45RO+ cells for memory CD4+ T cells. The chain joins TRBV28 to TRBJ2-6, with D uncertain. The receptor comes from an adult in good health and CMV-seropositive. The material sequenced was memory CD4+ T cells from blood. The CDR3 protein is CASSFHSGANVLTF. CDR3 DNA: TGTGCCAGCAGTTTCCACTCTGGGGCCAACGTCCTGACTTTC.